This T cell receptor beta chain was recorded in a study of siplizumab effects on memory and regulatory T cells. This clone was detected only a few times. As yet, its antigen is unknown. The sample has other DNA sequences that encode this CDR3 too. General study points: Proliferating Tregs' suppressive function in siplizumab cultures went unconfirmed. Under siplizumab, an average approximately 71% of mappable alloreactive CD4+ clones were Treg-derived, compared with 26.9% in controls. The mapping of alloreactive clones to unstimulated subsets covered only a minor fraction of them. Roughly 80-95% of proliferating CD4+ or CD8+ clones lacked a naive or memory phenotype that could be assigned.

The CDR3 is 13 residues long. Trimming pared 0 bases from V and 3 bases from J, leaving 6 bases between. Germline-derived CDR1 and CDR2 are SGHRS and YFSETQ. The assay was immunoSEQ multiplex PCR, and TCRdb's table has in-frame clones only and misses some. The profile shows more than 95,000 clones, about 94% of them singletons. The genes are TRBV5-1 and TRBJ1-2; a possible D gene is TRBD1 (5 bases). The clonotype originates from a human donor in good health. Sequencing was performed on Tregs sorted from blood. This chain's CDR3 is CASSLEGDYGYTF. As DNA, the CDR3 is TGCGCCAGCAGCTTGGAAGGGGACTATGGCTACACCTTC.